This T cell receptor (beta chain) is drawn from a study of blood T cell repertoires in COVID-19. Study at large: Sites in the United States, Italy and Spain provided acute and convalescent COVID-19 samples. T cells, B-cell-depleted T cells, or PBMCs supplied cDNA or gDNA.

The V end lost 6 bases, the J end lost 3 bases, and 14 bases lay between the germline ends. Germline CDR1 and CDR2: DFQATT and SNEGSKA (reference sequence). This CDR3 has 14 residues. Authors' methods: Estimates of nucleated cell counts were drawn from the amplification of reference gene primers. Sequencing was performed with immunoSEQ multiplex PCR; in TCRdb, only in-frame clones are kept and a portion is missing. That table supplies the V and J calls and clone size; D and trimming were determined from the DNA. The sample holds 250,000 to 350,000 clones; around 80% are singletons and the top ten take approximately 1.3%.

The specimen sequenced was peripheral blood. The receptor comes from a woman aged 45 to 65 with acute or convalescent COVID-19. J is TRBJ2-2 and V is TRBV20-1; possibly TRBD2 for D (5 bases). CDR3 in DNA: TGCAGTGCCAGTCCGGGGATCGACACCGGGGAGCTGTTTTTT. Protein product: CSASPGIDTGELFF.